The subject of this entry is one T cell receptor (beta chain). This sample is drawn from a study of blood T cell repertoires in COVID-19. The repertoire was sequenced with immunoSEQ multiplex PCR; TCRdb's copy has only in-frame clones and lacks some. The data show 400,000 or so clones, with approximately 87% seen just once and 1.5% to 2.5% held by the top ten. Germline assignment: CDR1 MNHEY and CDR2 SMNVEV (reference sequence). V shed 5 bases and J 0 bases; nucleotides not matched to a gene: 7. The CDR3 runs 16 residues. What was sequenced was PBMCs or T cells enriched from blood (not recorded which). This clonotype originated in a man aged 35 to 55 in a cohort exposed to, infected with or recovered from COVID-19 (not recorded which). The V call is TRBV27, the J call TRBJ2-3; TRBD1 agrees at 8 bases. CDR3 region: CASSRDRQPSTDTQYF. The CDR3 region has the DNA TGTGCCAGCAGTAGGGACAGGCAGCCTAGCACAGATACGCAGTATTTT.